This T cell receptor (beta chain) was sequenced for a study of Graves' ophthalmopathy and Graves' hyperthyroidism. Disease in donors with ophthalmopathy had moderate-to-severe activity, CAS ≥3, NOSPECS ≥4 and under 3 months' duration. Scientists amplified the TCR beta CDR3 regions from RNA transcripts. Amplification began with first-round RT-PCR using HTBI primers, then second-round multiplex PCR was performed. TCRdb re-called the multiplex PCR reads through MiXCR, storing one row per CDR3 protein. Of about 740,000 distinct CDR3 sequences listed, 40% are singletons. Germline CDR1 SGHNT, CDR2 YYREEE (reference sequence). The ends were cut back, 4 bases at V and 1 base at J, with 14 bases in the middle. The CDR3 is 15 residues long. Notes on this clonotype: Its target is not known.

Study results and limitations: The authors also found most expanded thyroid clonotypes above 0.001 frequency in blood.

The sequence was collected from an adult man with Graves' ophthalmopathy. Sequencing used peripheral blood. This chain uses TRBV5-4 with TRBJ1-1; no definite D call. The CDR3 sequence is CASSPMLGGNTEAFF. Written as DNA, the CDR3 is TGTGCCAGCAGCCCTATGCTCGGCGGGAACACTGAAGCTTTCTTT.